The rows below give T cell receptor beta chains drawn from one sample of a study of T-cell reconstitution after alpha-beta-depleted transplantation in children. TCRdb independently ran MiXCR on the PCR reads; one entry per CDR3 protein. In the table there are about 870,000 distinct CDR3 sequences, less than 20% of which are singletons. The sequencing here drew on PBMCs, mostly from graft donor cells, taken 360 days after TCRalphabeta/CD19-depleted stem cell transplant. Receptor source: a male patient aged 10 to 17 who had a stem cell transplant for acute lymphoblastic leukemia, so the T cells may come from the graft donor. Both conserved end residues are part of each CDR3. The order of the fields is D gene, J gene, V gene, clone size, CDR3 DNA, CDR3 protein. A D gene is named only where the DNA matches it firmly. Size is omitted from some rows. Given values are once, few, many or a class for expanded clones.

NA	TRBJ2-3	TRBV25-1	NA	TGTGCCAGCAGTCAAACCCCCCCTAGAGTAAGAAGCACAGATACGCAGTATTTT	CASSQTPPRVRSTDTQYF
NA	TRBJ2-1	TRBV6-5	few	TGTGCCAGCAGGGGACGAGTAAATGAGCAGTTCTTC	CASRGRVNEQFF
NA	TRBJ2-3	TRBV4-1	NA	TGCGCCAGCAGCCAAGGCCGGGGAGATACGCAGTATTTT	CASSQGRGDTQYF
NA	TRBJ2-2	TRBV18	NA	TGTGCCAGCTCCCACACGACAGGAGCGAACACCGGGGAGCTGTTTTTT	CASSHTTGANTGELFF
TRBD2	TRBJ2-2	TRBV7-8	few	TGTGCCAGCAGCTTACGGGAGGGCCCCGGGGAGCTGTTTTTT	CASSLREGPGELFF
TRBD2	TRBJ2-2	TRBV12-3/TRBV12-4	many	TGTGCCAGCAGTGGACGAGCACTAGCGGGAGGAATGGTTTACACCGGGGAGCTGTTTTTT	CASSGRALAGGMVYTGELFF
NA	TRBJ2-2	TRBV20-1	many	TGCAGTGCTACTACGGACAGCACCGGGGAGCTGTTTTTT	CSATTDSTGELFF
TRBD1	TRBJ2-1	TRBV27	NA	TGTGCCAGCAGTTCCGGACCAGGGGGTAATGAGCAGTTCTTC	CASSSGPGGNEQFF
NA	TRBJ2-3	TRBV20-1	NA	TGCAGTGCCAGCGCCCCAGATACGCAGTATTTT	CSASAPDTQYF
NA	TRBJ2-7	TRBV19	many	TGTGCCAGTAGTTTGGAGAGCCAGTCTTCCTACGAGCAGTACTTC	CASSLESQSSYEQYF
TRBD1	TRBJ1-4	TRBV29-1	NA	TGCAGCCCTCCAGAAGACAGGGGCGCAACTAATGAAAAACTGTTTTTT	CSPPEDRGATNEKLFF